This TCR beta chain was obtained from a study of T cell changes during pregnancy in multiple sclerosis (dated by TCRdb to the late 2010s). Turning to the overall study: In women with multiple sclerosis, the researchers looked at how the T cell repertoire shifted as pregnancy progressed.

The library was obtained by the immunoSEQ multiplex PCR assay. TCRdb carries this immuneACCESS record with in-frame sequences only. Its versions omit some clonotypes, under half of them owing to an unresolved V gene in the studies checked, with the rest unexplained. This sample holds about 93,000 clones; 91% were observed only once. The ten largest clonotypes hold about 1.7% of the sample. With respect to this clone: The antigen it recognizes is unknown. Base qualities were left out, and no much larger clone turns up one base away.

The CDR3 holds 14 amino acids from the cysteine to the phenylalanine. Left in the record is the CDR3 DNA by itself, 42 bases read in frame from the first base. CDR1 SGHRS and CDR2 YFSETQ were looked up in the germline V gene. The V and J ends are trimmed by 4 bases and 3 bases, leaving 13 bases between them. Sequences were derived from peripheral blood, sampled after pregnancy. The chain was built from TRBV5-1 and TRBJ1-1; the D gene identity is not certain. The clonotype was recovered from a female donor in good health, enrolled as a control in a pregnancy study. The sequence in DNA is TGCGCCAGCAGCGCAAGGCGCGGGGACACTGAAGCTTTCTTT. This sequence encodes CASSARRGDTEAFF.